This passage covers 3 T cell receptor beta chains from one sample sequenced in a study of OX40 agonist ivuxolimab in advanced cancers. The data were produced by immunoSEQ multiplex PCR, yet TCRdb's version contains in-frame clones alone and is incomplete. Seen here are tens of thousands of clones, 65% to 85% observed once, and the top ten hold 1.5% to 2.5%. This specimen was CD4+ or CD8+ T cells sorted from blood, taken in a trial of the OX40 agonist ivuxolimab. The receptor source for this set is an adult with an advanced solid tumor such as melanoma, head and neck, liver or kidney cancer.

The chain combines TRBV9 with TRBJ2-1; D ambiguous. The length of the CDR3 is 15 residues. From germline, CDR1 is SGDLS and CDR2 YYNGEE. Trimming removed 0 bases from V and 8 bases from J, with 15 bases in between. The CDR3 region has the DNA TGTGCCAGCAGCGTAGTCCTTAGCCCAAGCGATGAGCAGTTCTTC. Translation: CASSVVLSPSDEQFF.

This chain links TRBV18 with TRBJ2-1, with D hard to call. Germline-derived CDR1 and CDR2 are KGHSH and LQKENI. V lost 6 bases to trimming and J lost 0 bases, with 9 bases between them. The CDR3 covers 14 residues. DNA for the CDR3: TGTGCCAGCTCCCAGACACGCTCCTACAATGAGCAGTTCTTC. Translated: CASSQTRSYNEQFF.

The chain employs TRBV5-8 and TRBJ2-1; D is unclear. The CDR3 totals 12 residues. V was pared by 1 base and J by 7 bases, with 6 bases between. Germline loops: CDR1 SGHTS, CDR2 YDEGEE. CDR3 loop: CASSLLGNEQFF. As DNA, the CDR3 is TGTGCCAGCAGCTTGTTAGGTAATGAGCAGTTCTTC.